The present T cell receptor beta chain was sequenced within a study of T cell responses to AZD1222 COVID-19 vaccine. Regarding the study as a whole: The study sampled repertoires only after the peak T cell response. After two AZD1222 doses, spike-specific TCR breadth and depth rose versus day 0. White British donors predominated, females outnumbered males, and clonal diversity was possibly underestimated.

The J segment lost 5 bases and the V segment lost 2 bases, leaving 4 bases of the junction unmatched. Germline values: CDR1 SGHNT, CDR2 YYREEE (reference sequence). The CDR3 has 14 residues. As for this clone: Its antigen is unknown.

Doses given second, at about 4 or about 12 weeks, were pooled. Data came from immunoSEQ multiplex PCR; TCRdb stores just in-frame clones and leaves some out. Of about 130,000 clones in the sample, 90% to 95% are singletons; the top ten hold 6.5% to 8%. The rearrangement uses TRBV5-4 and TRBJ1-1, with 9 bases aligning to TRBD1. This receptor was identified in an adult who received the AZD1222 COVID-19 vaccine. Source: peripheral blood, taken 28 days after the second AZD1222 dose. This CDR3 is CASSFVGTGTEAFF. Here the CDR3 DNA reads TGTGCCAGCAGCTTCGTCGGGACAGGGACTGAAGCTTTCTTT. Using reference TRBV5-4 and TRBJ1-1 for the parts outside the CDR3, the full variable domain is ETGVTQSPTHLIKTRGQQVTLRCSSQSGHNTVSWYQQALGQGPQFIFQYYREEENGRGNFPPRFSGLQFPNYSSELNVNALELDDSALYLCASSFVGTGTEAFFGQGTRLTVV.